This TCR beta chain stems from a study of CD8 T cells in ankylosing spondylitis. Study conclusions and caveats: What seemed typical of ankylosing spondylitis blood was a TCR beta motif built from under 10 highly homologous variants. Some of the motif variants had earlier been found in reactive arthritis patients' fluid and blood. Disease-linked clones were reportedly significantly enriched in matched ankylosing spondylitis synovial fluid.

This clonotype came up a few times. Its antigen is currently unknown. 5'-RACE, quantitative and with molecular barcodes, yielded the TCR beta libraries. TCRdb reprocessed the 5' RACE reads with MiXCR, giving one entry per CDR3 protein. The sample has 90,000 to 120,000 distinct CDR3 sequences, about 24% seen once. Germline lookup yields CDR1 SGHDT and CDR2 YYEEEE. J lost 1 base, V lost 2 bases, and 6 bases had no gene match. This CDR3 is 16 amino acids long. V gene TRBV5-6 combines with J gene TRBJ2-1; 7 bases align to TRBD1. Sequencing input: synovial fluid, either unsorted or a sorted T cell fraction (not recorded which). The receptor was derived from a male donor with ankylosing spondylitis. Here the CDR3 reads CASSLRGPVSYNEQFF. The CDR3 DNA follows: TGTGCCAGCAGCTTAAGGGGGCCTGTTTCCTACAATGAGCAGTTCTTC.